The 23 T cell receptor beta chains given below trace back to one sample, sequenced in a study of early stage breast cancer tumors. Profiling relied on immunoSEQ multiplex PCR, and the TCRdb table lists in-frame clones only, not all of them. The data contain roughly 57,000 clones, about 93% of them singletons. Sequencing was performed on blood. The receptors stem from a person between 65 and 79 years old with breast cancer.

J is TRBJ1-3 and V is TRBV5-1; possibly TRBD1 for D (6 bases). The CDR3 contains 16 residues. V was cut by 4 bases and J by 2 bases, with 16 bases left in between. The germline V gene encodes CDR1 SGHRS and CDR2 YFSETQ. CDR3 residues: CASSPEQGHAGNTIYF. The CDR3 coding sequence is TGCGCCAGCAGCCCGGAACAGGGCCACGCTGGAAACACCATATATTTT.

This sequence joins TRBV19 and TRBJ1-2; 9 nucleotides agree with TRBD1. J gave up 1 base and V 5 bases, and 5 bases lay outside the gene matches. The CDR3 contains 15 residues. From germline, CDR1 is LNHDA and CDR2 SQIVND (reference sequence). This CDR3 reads CASSDTGGYNYGYTF. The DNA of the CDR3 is TGTGCCAGTAGTGATACAGGGGGCTATAACTATGGCTACACCTTC.

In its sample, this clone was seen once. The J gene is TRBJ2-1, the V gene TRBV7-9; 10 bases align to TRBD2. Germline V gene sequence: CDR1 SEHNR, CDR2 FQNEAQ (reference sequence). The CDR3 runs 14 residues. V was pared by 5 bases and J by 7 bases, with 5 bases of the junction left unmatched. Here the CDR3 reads CASSTTSGWNEQFF. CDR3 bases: TGTGCCAGCAGCACGACTAGCGGGTGGAATGAGCAGTTCTTC. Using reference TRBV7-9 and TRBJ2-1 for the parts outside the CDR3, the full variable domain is DTGVSQNPRHKITKRGQNVTFRCDPISEHNRLYWYRQTLGQGPEFLTYFQNEAQLEKSRLLSDRFSAERPKGSFSTLEIQRTEQGDSAMYLCASSTTSGWNEQFFGPGTRLTVL.

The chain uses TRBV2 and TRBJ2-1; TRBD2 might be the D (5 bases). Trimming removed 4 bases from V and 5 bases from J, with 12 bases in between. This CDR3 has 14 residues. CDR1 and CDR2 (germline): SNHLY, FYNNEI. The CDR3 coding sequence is TGTGCCAGCAGTGTGGCGGGCCGGAACAATGAGCAGTTCTTC. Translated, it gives CASSVAGRNNEQFF.

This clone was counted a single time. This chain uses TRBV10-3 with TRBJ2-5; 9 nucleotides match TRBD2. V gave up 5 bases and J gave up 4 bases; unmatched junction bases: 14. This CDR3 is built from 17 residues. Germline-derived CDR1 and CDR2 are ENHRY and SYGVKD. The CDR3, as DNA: TGTGCCATCAGTTCCGGTTCTAGCGGGGACCCGGTAGAGACCCAGTACTTC. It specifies CAISSGSSGDPVETQYF.

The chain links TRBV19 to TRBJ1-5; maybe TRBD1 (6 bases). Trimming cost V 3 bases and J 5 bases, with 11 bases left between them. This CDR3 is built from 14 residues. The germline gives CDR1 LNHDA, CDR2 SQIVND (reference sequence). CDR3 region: CASSMGARDQPQHF. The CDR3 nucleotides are TGTGCCAGTAGTATGGGGGCGCGGGATCAGCCCCAGCATTTT.

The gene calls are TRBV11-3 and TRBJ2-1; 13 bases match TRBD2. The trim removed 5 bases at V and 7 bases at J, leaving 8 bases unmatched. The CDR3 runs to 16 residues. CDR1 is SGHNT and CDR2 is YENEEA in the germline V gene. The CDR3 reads CASSPRLAGGTNEQFF. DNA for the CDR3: TGTGCCAGCAGCCCGAGACTAGCGGGGGGTACTAATGAGCAGTTCTTC.

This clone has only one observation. CDR3 region: CASSLLRTGELFF. CDR3 nucleotide sequence: TGCGCCAGCAGCTTGTTACGGACCGGGGAGCTGTTTTTT. The V gene is TRBV5-1, the J gene TRBJ2-2; D remains ambiguous. Germline CDR1 reads SGHRS; CDR2 reads YFSETQ. V was clipped by 1 base and J by 5 bases, with 6 bases between them. The CDR3 loop spans 13 amino acids.

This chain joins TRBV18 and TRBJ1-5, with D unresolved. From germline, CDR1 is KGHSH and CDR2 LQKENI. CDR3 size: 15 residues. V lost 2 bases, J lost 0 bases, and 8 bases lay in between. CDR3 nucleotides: TGTGCCAGCTCACCAAGGCGGTATAGCAATCAGCCCCAGCATTTT. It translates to CASSPRRYSNQPQHF.

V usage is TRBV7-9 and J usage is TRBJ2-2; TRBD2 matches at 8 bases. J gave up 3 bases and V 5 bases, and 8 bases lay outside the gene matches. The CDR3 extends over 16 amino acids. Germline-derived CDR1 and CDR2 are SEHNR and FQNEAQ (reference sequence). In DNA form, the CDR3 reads TGTGCCAGCAGCAAGAAAAGCGGGAGAGACACCGGGGAGCTGTTTTTT. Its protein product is CASSKKSGRDTGELFF.

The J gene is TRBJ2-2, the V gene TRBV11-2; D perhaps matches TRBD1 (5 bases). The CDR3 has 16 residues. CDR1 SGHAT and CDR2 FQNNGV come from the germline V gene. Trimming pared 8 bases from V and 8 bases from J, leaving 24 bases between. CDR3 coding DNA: TGTGCCAGCGACCCCCAGGGATCCCCCAGAGTAGGGGAGCTGTTTTTT. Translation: CASDPQGSPRVGELFF.

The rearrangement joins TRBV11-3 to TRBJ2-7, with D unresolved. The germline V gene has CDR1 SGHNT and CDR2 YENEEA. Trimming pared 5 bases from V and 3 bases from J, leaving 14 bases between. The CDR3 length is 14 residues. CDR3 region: CASSPDNNLYEQYF. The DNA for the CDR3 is TGTGCCAGCAGCCCTGACAACAACCTCTACGAGCAGTACTTC.

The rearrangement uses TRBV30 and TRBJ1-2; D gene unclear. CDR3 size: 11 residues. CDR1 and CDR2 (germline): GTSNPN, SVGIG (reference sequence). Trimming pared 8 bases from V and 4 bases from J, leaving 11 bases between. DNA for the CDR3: TGTGCCCGAAGAGAGCTCTATGGCTACACCTTC. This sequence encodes CARRELYGYTF.

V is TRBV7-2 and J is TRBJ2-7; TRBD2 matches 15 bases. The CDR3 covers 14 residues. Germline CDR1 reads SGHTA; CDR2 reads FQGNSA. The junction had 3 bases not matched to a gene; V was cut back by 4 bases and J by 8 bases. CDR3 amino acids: CASSSGLAGGQQYF. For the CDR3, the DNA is TGTGCCAGCAGCTCGGGACTAGCGGGGGGTCAGCAGTACTTC.

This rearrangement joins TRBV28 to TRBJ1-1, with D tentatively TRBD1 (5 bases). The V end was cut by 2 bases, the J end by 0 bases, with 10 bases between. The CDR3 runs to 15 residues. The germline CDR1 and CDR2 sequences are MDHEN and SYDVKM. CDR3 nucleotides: TGTGCCAGCAGTTTACAGGGCCTGATGAACACTGAAGCTTTCTTT. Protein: CASSLQGLMNTEAFF.

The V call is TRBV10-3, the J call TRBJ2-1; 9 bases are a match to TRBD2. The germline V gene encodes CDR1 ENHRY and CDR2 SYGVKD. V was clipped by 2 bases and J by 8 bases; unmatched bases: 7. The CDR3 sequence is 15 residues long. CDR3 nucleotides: TGTGCCATCAGTGAGCTTGGCGGGAGGGCCGATGAGCAGTTCTTC. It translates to CAISELGGRADEQFF.

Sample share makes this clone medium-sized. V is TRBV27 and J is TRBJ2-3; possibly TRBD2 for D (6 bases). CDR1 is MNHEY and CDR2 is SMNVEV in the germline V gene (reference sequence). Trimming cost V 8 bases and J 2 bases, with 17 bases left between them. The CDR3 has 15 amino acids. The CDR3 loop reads CASRSTGVATDTQYF. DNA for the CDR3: TGTGCCAGCCGCAGTACGGGGGTGGCCACAGATACGCAGTATTTT.

As DNA, the CDR3 is TGTGCCAGCAGCGGCGGCGGGGGGGCAAAAGTCAGTGAGCAGTTCTTC. This encodes CASSGGGGAKVSEQFF. The gene calls are TRBV7-2 and TRBJ2-1, with TRBD2 identical over 9 bases. Germline CDR1 and CDR2: SGHTA and FQGNSA. The CDR3 runs 16 residues. Trimming removed 5 bases from V and 9 bases from J; junction bases left unmatched: 14.

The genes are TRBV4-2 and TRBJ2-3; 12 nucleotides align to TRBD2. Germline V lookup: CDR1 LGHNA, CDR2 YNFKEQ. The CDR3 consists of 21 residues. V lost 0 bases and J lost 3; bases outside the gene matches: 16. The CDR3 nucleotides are TGTGCCAGCAGCCAAGATCGGATCCTAGCGGGAGGGATGGGGATAACAGATACGCAGTATTTT. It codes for CASSQDRILAGGMGITDTQYF.

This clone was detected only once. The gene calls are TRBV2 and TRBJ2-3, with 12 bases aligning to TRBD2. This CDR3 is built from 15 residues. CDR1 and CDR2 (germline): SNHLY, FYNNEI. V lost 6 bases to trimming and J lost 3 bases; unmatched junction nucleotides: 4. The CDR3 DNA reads TGTGCCAGCAGACAGGGGACTAGCGGGACAGATACGCAGTATTTT. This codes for CASRQGTSGTDTQYF.

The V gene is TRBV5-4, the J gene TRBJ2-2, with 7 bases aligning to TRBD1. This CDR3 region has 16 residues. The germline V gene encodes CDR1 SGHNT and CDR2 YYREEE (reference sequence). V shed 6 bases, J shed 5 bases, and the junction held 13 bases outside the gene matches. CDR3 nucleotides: TGTGCCAGCAACATGCTGACAGGGATGGGGACCGGGGAGCTGTTTTTT. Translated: CASNMLTGMGTGELFF. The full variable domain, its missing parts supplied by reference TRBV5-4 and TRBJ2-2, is ETGVTQSPTHLIKTRGQQVTLRCSSQSGHNTVSWYQQALGQGPQFIFQYYREEENGRGNFPPRFSGLQFPNYSSELNVNALELDDSALYLCASNMLTGMGTGELFFGEGSRLTVL.

Here the CDR3 DNA reads TGTGCCAGCAGCAGACAGGGCCTGAACACTGAAGCTTTCTTT. As protein: CASSRQGLNTEAFF. The rearrangement links TRBV7-2 to TRBJ1-1, with TRBD1 identical over 7 bases. The germline V gene encodes CDR1 SGHTA and CDR2 FQGNSA. The V and J ends lost 5 bases and 0 bases, in that order; junction bases with no gene match: 3. The CDR3 loop spans 14 amino acids.

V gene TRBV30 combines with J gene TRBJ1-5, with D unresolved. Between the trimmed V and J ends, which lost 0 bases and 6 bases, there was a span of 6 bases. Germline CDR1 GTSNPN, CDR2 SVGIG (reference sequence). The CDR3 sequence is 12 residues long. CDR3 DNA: TGTGCCTGGAGTGTACCCGGTCAGCCCCAGCATTTT. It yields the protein CAWSVPGQPQHF.